This T cell receptor beta chain comes out of a study of a mutant IDH1 vaccine in newly diagnosed glioma. This table comes from immunoSEQ multiplex PCR, and its TCRdb copy is limited to in-frame clones, with some not included. The sample carries some 63,000 clones, roughly 71% recorded once. This sample's time point: week 35, safety follow-up. Doses of 300 ug of mutant IDH1 20-mer peptide were given with topical imiquimod. J was trimmed by 1 base and V by 4 bases; bases with no gene match: 10. The CDR3 covers 17 residues. Germline assignment: CDR1 SQVTM and CDR2 ANQGSEA. In regard to this clone: Its antigen is unknown.

This chain connects TRBV29-1 to TRBJ2-3; the match to TRBD2 covers 11 bases. This TCR came from a man in his fifties or sixties with glioma. Source: PBMCs, taken from a glioma patient whose treatment included an IDH1 peptide vaccine. The CDR3 coding sequence is TGCAGCGTTGGGGCCCTAGCGGGGGGAGGGGGCACAGATACGCAGTATTTT. Amino acids: CSVGALAGGGGTDTQYF.